The 5 T cell receptor beta chains listed next were all sequenced from one sample in a study of T cells in Graves' hyperthyroidism and ophthalmopathy. Amplification yielded TCR beta CDR3 regions, with RNA transcripts as the source. The HTBI set primed first-round TCR CDR3 RT-PCR. Using its own MiXCR run on the multiplex PCR reads, TCRdb lists one record per CDR3 protein. The data contain about 270,000 distinct CDR3 sequences, 20% to 25% of them singletons. The sample taken for sequencing was blood. Source of these receptors: a man in his thirties or forties with Graves' ophthalmopathy.

The chain recombines TRBV6-1 with TRBJ2-7, with D possibly being TRBD1 (5 bases). V lost 11 bases and J lost 3, with 20 bases in between. The CDR3 is 14 amino acids. From germline, CDR1 is MNHNS and CDR2 SASEGT. CDR3 DNA: TGTGCCGCGGCCGGAACAGGCACCCTCTACGAGCAGTACTTC. Encoded protein: CAAAGTGTLYEQYF.

In this sample, this clonotype turned up many times. The V call is TRBV20-1, the J call TRBJ2-2, with 7 nucleotides matching TRBD2. The CDR3 length is 16 residues. Germline CDR1 is DFQATT and CDR2 is SNEGSKA (reference sequence). V shed 1 base and J 5 bases; nucleotides not matched to a gene: 10. CDR3 DNA sequence: TGCAGTGCTAGAGCGCGGGGGATACCGGAAACCGGGGAGCTGTTTTTT. Translating it yields CSARARGIPETGELFF.

J is TRBJ2-2 and V is TRBV12-3 or TRBV12-4; 10 bases align to TRBD2. The V gene end was trimmed by 5 bases and the J gene end by 3 bases; junction bases not matched to a gene: 12. The CDR3 sequence is 18 residues long. CDR3 sequence: CASSPPLLTSGYTGELFF. CDR3 bases: TGTGCCAGCAGTCCGCCCCTCCTGACTAGCGGGTACACCGGGGAGCTGTTTTTT.

This clonotype has just a few counts. J is TRBJ2-1 and V is TRBV5-6, with no clear D. The CDR3 sequence is 13 residues long. Germline CDR1 and CDR2: SGHDT and YYEEEE. V gave up 4 bases and J gave up 7 bases, with 12 bases separating them. CDR3 DNA sequence: TGTGCCAGCAGCACTCAAGAGAAGAATGAGCAGTTCTTC. This codes for CASSTQEKNEQFF.

This clonotype was observed once. The CDR3 reads CASRNRTNRRVRGSYNEQFF. CDR3 DNA sequence: TGTGCCAGCAGAAATAGGACTAACCGGAGAGTTAGAGGCTCCTACAATGAGCAGTTCTTC. The gene calls are TRBV6-1 and TRBJ2-1; D possibly corresponds to TRBD2 (6 bases). The CDR3 extends over 20 amino acids. Germline CDR1 reads MNHNS; CDR2 reads SASEGT. Trimming stripped 6 bases from V and 0 bases from J, with 27 bases between.